The 18 T cell receptor beta chains given below trace back to one sample, sequenced in a study of CD8 T cells in ankylosing spondylitis. One entry per CDR3 protein, called by TCRdb with MiXCR from the 5' RACE reads. Among some 100,000 distinct CDR3 sequences listed, roughly 8.3% were seen once. Sequenced input: blood, either unsorted or a sorted T cell fraction (not recorded which). The source of these receptors is a male donor with ankylosing spondylitis or in good health (not recorded which).

In this sample, this clonotype turned up many times. The chain recombines TRBV5-1 with TRBJ2-5, with 12 bases lining up with TRBD2. Per germline, CDR1 SGHRS and CDR2 YFSETQ. V shed 4 bases, J shed 5 bases, and the junction held 6 bases outside the gene matches. The CDR3 length is 15 residues. The DNA for the CDR3 is TGCGCCAGCAGCCCGACTAGCGGGAGAACGGAGACCCAGTACTTC. Translated, it gives CASSPTSGRTETQYF.

This clonotype has a handful of counts. This chain joins TRBV5-1 and TRBJ2-7, with D hard to call. With 0 bases removed from V and 5 bases from J, the gap between germline ends came to 15 bases. The CDR3 spans 15 residues. Germline CDR1 and CDR2: SGHRS and YFSETQ. CDR3: CASSLGGFLFHEQYF. CDR3 bases: TGCGCCAGCAGCTTGGGCGGTTTCCTCTTCCACGAGCAGTACTTC.

This clonotype was detected ten times or more. The chain combines TRBV28 with TRBJ2-1; D might be TRBD2 (6 bases). The V gene lost 6 bases and the J gene lost 0 bases, with 15 bases spanning the gap. The CDR3 has 16 residues. The germline V gene encodes CDR1 MDHEN and CDR2 SYDVKM. The CDR3 is CASSGLAASSYNEQFF. In DNA form, the CDR3 reads TGTGCCAGCAGCGGGTTAGCGGCAAGCTCCTACAATGAGCAGTTCTTC.

In the case of this clonotype: One end of the junction fails to match germline, which may point to a read error. This chain uses TRBV24-1 with TRBJ1-2; no clear D gene. Per germline, CDR1 KGHDR and CDR2 SFDVKD. CDR3 size: 15 residues. The CDR3 here is CVTSDLRLPAVGYTF. CDR3 nucleotide sequence: TGTGTCACCAGTGATTTGCGCCTTCCGGCAGTTGGCTACACCTTC.

The table lists this clonotype with a few counts. The chain uses TRBV6-5 and TRBJ2-5; 7 bases are a match to TRBD2. Germline CDR1 MNHEY, CDR2 SVGAGI. The CDR3 is 15 amino acids. With V trimmed by 4 bases and J by 2 bases, 7 bases remained unmatched. The CDR3 DNA reads TGTGCCAGCAGTTCCAACGGGAGGTTTCAAGAGACCCAGTACTTC. Residues: CASSSNGRFQETQYF.

This clonotype was recorded many times. The chain couples TRBV11-2 to TRBJ2-1; 7 bases match TRBD2. This CDR3 is built from 17 residues. Unmatched junction bases numbered 11, after V lost 5 bases and J lost 1 base. Germline CDR1 SGHAT, CDR2 FQNNGV. The CDR3 sequence is CASSRSVGGGSYNEQFF. In DNA form, the CDR3 reads TGTGCCAGCAGCCGATCCGTCGGCGGGGGTTCCTACAATGAGCAGTTCTTC.

In this sample, this clonotype turned up many times. The V call is TRBV4-2, the J call TRBJ1-5; tentative D call: TRBD1 (5 bases). The CDR3 totals 15 residues. The germline gives CDR1 LGHNA, CDR2 YNFKEQ. Deletions cut 0 bases from V and 6 bases from J, with 12 bases between. The CDR3 DNA follows: TGTGCCAGCAGCCAAGAATCAGGGTTGGTTCAGCCCCAGCATTTT. Protein product: CASSQESGLVQPQHF.

This clonotype was counted only a few times. The rearrangement joins TRBV19 to TRBJ1-1; the D gene is possibly TRBD1 (6 bases). Trimming removed 5 bases from V and 7 bases from J, with 23 bases in between. The germline V gene encodes CDR1 LNHDA and CDR2 SQIVND (reference sequence). The CDR3 sequence is 16 residues long. The CDR3 region has the DNA TGTGCCAGTAGTCCGCCCTCAACCGGGGGCTCGGGTGAAGCTTTCTTT. It specifies CASSPPSTGGSGEAFF.

This clonotype has ten or more counts. The chain links TRBV29-1 to TRBJ2-7; TRBD1 agrees at 10 bases. Per germline, CDR1 SQVTM and CDR2 ANQGSEA. This CDR3 is built from 14 residues. Trimming took 6 bases from V and 0 from J; bases not matched to a gene: 5. CDR3 DNA sequence: TGCAGCGTGACAGGGACAGGGGTCTCCTACGAGCAGTACTTC. Its translation is CSVTGTGVSYEQYF.

The sample holds many counts of this clonotype. V gene TRBV5-1 combines with J gene TRBJ2-2, with a weak D call TRBD2 (5 bases). The germline gives CDR1 SGHRS, CDR2 YFSETQ. Trimming pared 5 bases from V and 4 bases from J, leaving 18 bases between. This CDR3 region has 16 residues. The CDR3 sequence: CASRGAPNRATGELFF. The DNA for the CDR3 is TGCGCCAGCAGGGGAGCCCCCAACAGAGCCACCGGGGAGCTGTTTTTT.

This clonotype was counted only a few times. A single base separates this from a much larger clone, so it may be a read error. The chain couples TRBV3-1 to TRBJ2-1; D might be TRBD2 (5 bases). The CDR3 runs 17 residues. Germline V gives CDR1 LGHDT, CDR2 YNNKEL (reference sequence). The chain's CDR3 is CASTQDWIASHHNEQFF. The CDR3 bases are TGTGCCAGCACCCAAGATTGGATAGCGTCACACCACAATGAGCAGTTCTTC.

This clonotype was recorded many times. V usage is TRBV5-1 and J usage is TRBJ2-2; D unresolved. The CDR3 has 14 amino acids. Looked up from germline, CDR1 is SGHRS and CDR2 is YFSETQ. Between the trimmed V and J ends, which lost 1 base and 1 base, there was a span of 5 bases. DNA for the CDR3: TGCGCCAGCAGCTTGACACGGAACACCGGGGAGCTGTTTTTT. Amino acids: CASSLTRNTGELFF.

This clonotype was picked up many times. The chain links TRBV6-1 to TRBJ1-1; 11 bases fit TRBD1. Germline lookup yields CDR1 MNHNS and CDR2 SASEGT. This CDR3 is built from 15 residues. Losses at the gene ends were 5 bases for V and 5 bases for J; bases not matched to a gene: 7. The CDR3 region has the DNA TGTGCCAGCAGTCGATCGGGACAGGGGGAGACTGAAGCTTTCTTT. The encoded protein is CASSRSGQGETEAFF.

There are many counts of this clonotype. The V gene is TRBV20-1, the J gene TRBJ1-2; 8 bases line up with TRBD1. Trimming took 2 bases from V and 4 from J; bases not matched to a gene: 6. CDR1 and CDR2 from the germline V gene are DFQATT and SNEGSKA (reference sequence). The CDR3 loop spans 14 amino acids. Written as DNA, the CDR3 is TGCAGTGCTAGAACCCCAGGGGGCAGCTATGGCTACACCTTC. This codes for CSARTPGGSYGYTF.

This clonotype was counted ten times or more. This chain links TRBV6-5 with TRBJ1-2, with unresolved D. Per germline, CDR1 MNHEY and CDR2 SVGAGI. This CDR3 spans 15 amino acids. Trimming removed 0 bases from V and 4 bases from J, with 12 bases in between. CDR3 bases: TGTGCCAGCAGTTACTCCGGGAGTGTGCTCTATGGCTACACCTTC. Protein product: CASSYSGSVLYGYTF.

This clonotype has a count of ten or more. The chain recombines TRBV7-3 with TRBJ2-2; D call uncertain. Germline assignment: CDR1 SGHTA and CDR2 FQGTGA. V was pared by 2 bases and J by 1 base, with 5 bases between. The length of the CDR3 is 14 residues. CDR3 amino acids: CASSLGRNTGELFF. In nucleotides, the CDR3 is TGTGCCAGCAGCTTAGGCAGGAACACCGGGGAGCTGTTTTTT.

A remark on this clonotype: A much bigger clone sits one base away, suggesting this may be a read error. The chain employs TRBV10-3 and TRBJ2-1; 10 positions match TRBD1. This CDR3 contains 15 residues. Germline trimming cut 4 bases from V and 12 bases from J; bases unmatched to any gene: 12. CDR1 is ENHRY, CDR2 SYGVKD, per germline. CDR3: CAISAGQGGFDGQFF. The CDR3 coding sequence is TGTGCCATCAGTGCCGGACAGGGGGGCTTCGATGGGCAGTTCTTC.

This clonotype was observed at least ten times. V is TRBV27 and J is TRBJ2-7, with a weak D call TRBD1 (6 bases). CDR1 is MNHEY and CDR2 is SMNVEV in the germline V gene (reference sequence). The ends were cut back, 5 bases at V and 6 bases at J, with 17 bases in the middle. The CDR3 length is 14 residues. The CDR3 DNA sequence: TGTGCCAGCAGTCCGTTCCTACACAGGGTCGAGCAGTACTTC. It specifies CASSPFLHRVEQYF.